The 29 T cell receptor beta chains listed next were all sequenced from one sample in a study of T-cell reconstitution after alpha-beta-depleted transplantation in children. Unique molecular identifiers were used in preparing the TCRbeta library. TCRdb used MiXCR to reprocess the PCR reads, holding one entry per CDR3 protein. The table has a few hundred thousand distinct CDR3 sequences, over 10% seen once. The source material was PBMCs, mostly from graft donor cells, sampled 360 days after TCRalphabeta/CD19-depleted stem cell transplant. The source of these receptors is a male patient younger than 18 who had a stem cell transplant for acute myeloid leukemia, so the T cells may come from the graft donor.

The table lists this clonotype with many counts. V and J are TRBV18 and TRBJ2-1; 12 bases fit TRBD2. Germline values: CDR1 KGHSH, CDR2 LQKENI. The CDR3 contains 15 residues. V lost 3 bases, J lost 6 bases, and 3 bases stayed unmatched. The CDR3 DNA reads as TGTGCCAGCTCACCTCTAGCGGGAGGGTCCAATGAGCAGTTCTTC. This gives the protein CASSPLAGGSNEQFF.

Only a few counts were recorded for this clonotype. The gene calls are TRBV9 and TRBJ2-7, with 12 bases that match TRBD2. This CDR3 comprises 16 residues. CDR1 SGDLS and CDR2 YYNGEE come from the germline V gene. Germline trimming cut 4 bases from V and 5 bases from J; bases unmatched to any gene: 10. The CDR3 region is CASSPSAWTSGNEQYF. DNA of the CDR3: TGTGCCAGCAGCCCATCAGCCTGGACTAGCGGGAACGAGCAGTACTTC.

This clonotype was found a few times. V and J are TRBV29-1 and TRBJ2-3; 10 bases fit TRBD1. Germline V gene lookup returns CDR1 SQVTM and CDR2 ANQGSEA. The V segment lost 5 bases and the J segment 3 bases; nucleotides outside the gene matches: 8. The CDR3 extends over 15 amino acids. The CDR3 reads CSVLRQGAPTDTQYF. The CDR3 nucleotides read TGCAGCGTTCTCCGACAGGGGGCCCCGACAGATACGCAGTATTTT.

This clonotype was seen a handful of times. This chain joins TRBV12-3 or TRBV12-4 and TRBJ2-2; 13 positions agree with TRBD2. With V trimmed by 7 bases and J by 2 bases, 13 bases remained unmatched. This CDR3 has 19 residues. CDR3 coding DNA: TGTGCCAGCACCCCGGGACTAGCGGGACCCCGAGCTAACACCGGGGAGCTGTTTTTT. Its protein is CASTPGLAGPRANTGELFF.

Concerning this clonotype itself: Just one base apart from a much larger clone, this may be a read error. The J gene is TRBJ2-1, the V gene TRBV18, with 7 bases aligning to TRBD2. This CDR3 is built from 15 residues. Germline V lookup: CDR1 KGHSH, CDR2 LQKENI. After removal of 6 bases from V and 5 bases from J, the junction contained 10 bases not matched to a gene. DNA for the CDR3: TGTGCCAGCTCCCACCCGGGACTATCAAACAATGAGCAGTTCTTC. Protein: CASSHPGLSNNEQFF. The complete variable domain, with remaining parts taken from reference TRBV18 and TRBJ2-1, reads NAGVMQNPRHLVRRRGQEARLRCSPMKGHSHVYWYRQLPEEGLKFMVYLQKENIIDESGMPKERFSAEFPKEGPSILRIQQVVRGDSAAYFCASSHPGLSNNEQFFGPGTRLTVL.

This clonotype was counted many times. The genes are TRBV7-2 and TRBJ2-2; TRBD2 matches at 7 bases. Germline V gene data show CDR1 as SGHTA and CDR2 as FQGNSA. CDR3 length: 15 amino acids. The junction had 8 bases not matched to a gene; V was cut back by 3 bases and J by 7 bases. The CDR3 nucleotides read TGTGCCAGCAGCTTTAGACTAGCCCTCGGCGGGGAGCTGTTTTTT. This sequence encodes CASSFRLALGGELFF. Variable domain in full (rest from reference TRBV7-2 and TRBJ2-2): GAGVSQSPSNKVTEKGKDVELRCDPISGHTALYWYRQSLGQGLEFLIYFQGNSAPDKSGLPSDRFSAERTGGSVSTLTIQRTQQEDSAVYLCASSFRLALGGELFFGEGSRLTVL.

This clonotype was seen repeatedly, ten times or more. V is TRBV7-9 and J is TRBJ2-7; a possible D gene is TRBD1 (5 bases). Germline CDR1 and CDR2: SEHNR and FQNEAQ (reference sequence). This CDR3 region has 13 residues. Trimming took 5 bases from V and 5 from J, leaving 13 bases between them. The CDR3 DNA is TGTGCCAGCAGCCTGATAGGCAGGGACGAGCAGTACTTC. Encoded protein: CASSLIGRDEQYF.

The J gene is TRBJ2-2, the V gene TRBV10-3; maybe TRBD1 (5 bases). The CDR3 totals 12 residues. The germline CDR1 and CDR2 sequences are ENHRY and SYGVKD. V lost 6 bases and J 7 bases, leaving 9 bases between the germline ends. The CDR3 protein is CAISLGDGELFF. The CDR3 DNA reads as TGTGCCATCAGCTTAGGGGACGGGGAGCTGTTTTTT.

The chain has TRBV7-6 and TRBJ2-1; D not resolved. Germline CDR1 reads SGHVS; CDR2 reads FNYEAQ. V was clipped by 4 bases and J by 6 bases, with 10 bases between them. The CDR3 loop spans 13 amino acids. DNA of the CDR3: TGTGCCAGCAGCTCCTCTAGGCTCAATGAGCAGTTCTTC. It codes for CASSSSRLNEQFF.

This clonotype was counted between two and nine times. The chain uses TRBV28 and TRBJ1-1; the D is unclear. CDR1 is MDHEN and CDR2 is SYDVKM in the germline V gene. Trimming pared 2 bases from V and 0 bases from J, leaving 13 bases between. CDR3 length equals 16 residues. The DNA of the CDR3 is TGTGCCAGCAGTTTAGTGTTTGCACATATGAACACTGAAGCTTTCTTT. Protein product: CASSLVFAHMNTEAFF. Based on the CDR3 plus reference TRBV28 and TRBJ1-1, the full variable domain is DVKVTQSSRYLVKRTGEKVFLECVQDMDHENMFWYRQDPGLGLRLIYFSYDVKMKEKGDIPEGYSVSREKKERFSLILESASTNQTSMYLCASSLVFAHMNTEAFFGQGTRLTVV.

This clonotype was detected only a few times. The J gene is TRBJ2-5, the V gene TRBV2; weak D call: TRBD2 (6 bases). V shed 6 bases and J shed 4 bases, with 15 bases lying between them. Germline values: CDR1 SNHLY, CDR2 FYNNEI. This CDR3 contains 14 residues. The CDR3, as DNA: TGTGCCAGCAGAGGGAGTGCGGGGACAGAGACCCAGTACTTC. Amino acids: CASRGSAGTETQYF.

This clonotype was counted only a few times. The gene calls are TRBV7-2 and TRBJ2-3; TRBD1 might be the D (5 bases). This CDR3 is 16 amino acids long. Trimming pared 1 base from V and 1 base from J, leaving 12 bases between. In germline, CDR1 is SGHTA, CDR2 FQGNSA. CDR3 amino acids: CASSLGGPTRTDTQYF. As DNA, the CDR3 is TGTGCCAGCAGCTTAGGGGGCCCCACTCGCACAGATACGCAGTATTTT.

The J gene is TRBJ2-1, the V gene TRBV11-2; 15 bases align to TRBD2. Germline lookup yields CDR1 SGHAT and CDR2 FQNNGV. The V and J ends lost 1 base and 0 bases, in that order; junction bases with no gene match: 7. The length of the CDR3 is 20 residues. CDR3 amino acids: CASSLGFGTSGRSSYNEQFF. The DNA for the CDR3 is TGTGCCAGCAGCTTAGGATTTGGGACTAGCGGGAGGAGCTCCTACAATGAGCAGTTCTTC.

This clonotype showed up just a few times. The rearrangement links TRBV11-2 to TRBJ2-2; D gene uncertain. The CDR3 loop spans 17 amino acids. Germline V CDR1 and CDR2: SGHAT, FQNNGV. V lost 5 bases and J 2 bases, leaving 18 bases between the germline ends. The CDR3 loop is CASSRLRTHTNTGELFF. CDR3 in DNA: TGTGCCAGCAGCCGCCTCCGGACCCACACTAACACCGGGGAGCTGTTTTTT.

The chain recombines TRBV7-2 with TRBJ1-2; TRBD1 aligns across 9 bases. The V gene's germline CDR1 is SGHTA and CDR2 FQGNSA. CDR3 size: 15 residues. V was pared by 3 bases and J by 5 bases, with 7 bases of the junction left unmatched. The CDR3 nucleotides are TGTGCCAGCAGCTTCGGACAGGGGTACCGGTATGGCTACACCTTC. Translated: CASSFGQGYRYGYTF.

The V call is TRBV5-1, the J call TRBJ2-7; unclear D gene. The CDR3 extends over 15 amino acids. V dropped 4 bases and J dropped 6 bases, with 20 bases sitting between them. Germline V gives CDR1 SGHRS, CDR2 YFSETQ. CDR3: CASSSTLLAGGEQYF. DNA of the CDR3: TGCGCCAGCAGCAGCACCTTACTGGCTGGCGGCGAGCAGTACTTC.

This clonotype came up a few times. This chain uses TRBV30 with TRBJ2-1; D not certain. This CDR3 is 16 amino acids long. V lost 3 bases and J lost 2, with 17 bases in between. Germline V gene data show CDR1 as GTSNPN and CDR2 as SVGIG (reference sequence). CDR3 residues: CAWSPFPGGPYNEQFF. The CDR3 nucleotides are TGTGCCTGGAGCCCTTTTCCGGGCGGTCCCTACAATGAGCAGTTCTTC.

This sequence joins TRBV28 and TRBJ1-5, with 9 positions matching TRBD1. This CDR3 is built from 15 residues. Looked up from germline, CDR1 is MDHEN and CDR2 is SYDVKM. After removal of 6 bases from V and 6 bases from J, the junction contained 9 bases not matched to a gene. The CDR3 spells CASRNPGTGRQPQHF. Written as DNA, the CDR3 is TGTGCCAGCAGAAATCCCGGGACAGGGCGTCAGCCCCAGCATTTT.

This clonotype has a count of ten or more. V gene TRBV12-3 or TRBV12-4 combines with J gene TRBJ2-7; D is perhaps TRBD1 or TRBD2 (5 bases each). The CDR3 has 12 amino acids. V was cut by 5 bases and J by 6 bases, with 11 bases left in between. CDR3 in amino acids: CASSRGPGEQYF. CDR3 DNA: TGTGCCAGCAGTCGGGGCCCGGGCGAGCAGTACTTC.

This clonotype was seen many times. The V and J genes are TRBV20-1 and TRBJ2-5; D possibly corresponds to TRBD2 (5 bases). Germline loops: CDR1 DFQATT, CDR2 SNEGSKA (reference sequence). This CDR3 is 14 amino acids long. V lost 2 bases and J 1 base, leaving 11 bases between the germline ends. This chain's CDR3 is CSARPDWVQETQYF. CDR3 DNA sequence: TGCAGTGCTAGACCGGACTGGGTCCAAGAGACCCAGTACTTC.

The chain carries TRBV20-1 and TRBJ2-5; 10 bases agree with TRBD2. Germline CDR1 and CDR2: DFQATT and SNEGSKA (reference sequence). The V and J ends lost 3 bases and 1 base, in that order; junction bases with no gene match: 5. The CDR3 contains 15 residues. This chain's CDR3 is CSASPSGRGQETQYF. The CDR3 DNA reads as TGCAGTGCTAGCCCTAGCGGGAGAGGCCAAGAGACCCAGTACTTC.

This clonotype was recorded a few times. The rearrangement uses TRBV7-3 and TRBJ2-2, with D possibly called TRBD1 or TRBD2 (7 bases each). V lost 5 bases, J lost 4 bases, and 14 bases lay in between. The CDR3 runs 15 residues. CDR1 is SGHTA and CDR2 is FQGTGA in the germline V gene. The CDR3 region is CASSQGGAPTGELFF. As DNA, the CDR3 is TGTGCCAGCAGCCAGGGGGGGGCGCCCACCGGGGAGCTGTTTTTT.

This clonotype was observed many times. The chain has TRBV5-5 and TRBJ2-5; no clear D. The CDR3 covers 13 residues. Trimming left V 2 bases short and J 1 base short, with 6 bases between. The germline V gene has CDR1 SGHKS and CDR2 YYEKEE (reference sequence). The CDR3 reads CASSFSSQETQYF. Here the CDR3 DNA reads TGTGCCAGCAGCTTTTCCAGCCAAGAGACCCAGTACTTC.

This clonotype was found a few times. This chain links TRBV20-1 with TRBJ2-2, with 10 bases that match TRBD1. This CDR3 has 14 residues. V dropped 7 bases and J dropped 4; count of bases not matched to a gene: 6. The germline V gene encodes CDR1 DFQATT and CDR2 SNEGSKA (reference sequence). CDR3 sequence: CSVQTGGSTGELFF. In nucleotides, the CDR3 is TGCAGTGTTCAGACAGGGGGCAGCACCGGGGAGCTGTTTTTT.

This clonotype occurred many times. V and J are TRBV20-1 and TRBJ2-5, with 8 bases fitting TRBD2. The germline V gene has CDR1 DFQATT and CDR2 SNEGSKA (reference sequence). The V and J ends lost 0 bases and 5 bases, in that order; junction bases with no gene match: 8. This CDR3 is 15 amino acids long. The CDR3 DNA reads TGCAGTGCTAGAGATCCGGGGGGGGCCGGGGAGACCCAGTACTTC. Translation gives CSARDPGGAGETQYF.

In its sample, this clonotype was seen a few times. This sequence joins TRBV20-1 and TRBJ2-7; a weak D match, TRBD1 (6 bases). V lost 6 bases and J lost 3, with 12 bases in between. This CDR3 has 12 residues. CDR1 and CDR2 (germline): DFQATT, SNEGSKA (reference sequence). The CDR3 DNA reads TGCAGTGCCCCTAAGGACAGCTACGAGCAGTACTTC. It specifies CSAPKDSYEQYF.

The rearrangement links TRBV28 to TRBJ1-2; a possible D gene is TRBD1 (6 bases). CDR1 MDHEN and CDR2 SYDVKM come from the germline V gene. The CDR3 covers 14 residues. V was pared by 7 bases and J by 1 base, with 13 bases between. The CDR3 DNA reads TGTGCCAGCACCTCGACAGGCATTAACTATGGCTACACCTTC. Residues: CASTSTGINYGYTF.

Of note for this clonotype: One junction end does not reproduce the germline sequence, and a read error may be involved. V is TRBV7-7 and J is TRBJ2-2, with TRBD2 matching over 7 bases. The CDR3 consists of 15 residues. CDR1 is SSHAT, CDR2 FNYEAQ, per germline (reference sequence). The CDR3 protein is CASSTGLGWTGELFF. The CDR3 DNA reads TGTGCTAGCAGCACCGGACTAGGGTGGACCGGGGAGCTGTTTTTT.

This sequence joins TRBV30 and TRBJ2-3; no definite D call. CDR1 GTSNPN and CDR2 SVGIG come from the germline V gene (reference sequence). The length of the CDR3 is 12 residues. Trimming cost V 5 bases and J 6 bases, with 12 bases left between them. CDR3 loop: CAWGDRWDTQYF. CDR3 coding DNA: TGTGCCTGGGGAGATCGTTGGGATACGCAGTATTTT.